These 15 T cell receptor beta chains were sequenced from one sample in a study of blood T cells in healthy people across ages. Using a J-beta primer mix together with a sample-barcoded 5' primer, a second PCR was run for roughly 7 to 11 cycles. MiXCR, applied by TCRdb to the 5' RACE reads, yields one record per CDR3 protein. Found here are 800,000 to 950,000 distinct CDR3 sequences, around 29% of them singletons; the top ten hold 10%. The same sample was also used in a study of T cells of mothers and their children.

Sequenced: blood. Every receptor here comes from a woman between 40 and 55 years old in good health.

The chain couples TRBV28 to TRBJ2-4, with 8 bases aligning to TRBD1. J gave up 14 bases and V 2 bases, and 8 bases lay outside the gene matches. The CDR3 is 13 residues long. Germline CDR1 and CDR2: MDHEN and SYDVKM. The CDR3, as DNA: TGTGCCAGCAGTTTAGGGACAGGCCGGGGCAAGTACTTC. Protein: CASSLGTGRGKYF.

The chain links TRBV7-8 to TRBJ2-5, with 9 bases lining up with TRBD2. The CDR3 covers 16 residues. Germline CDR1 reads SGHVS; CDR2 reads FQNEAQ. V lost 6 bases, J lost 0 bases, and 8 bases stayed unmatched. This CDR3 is CASRTRSGGYQETQYF. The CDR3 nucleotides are TGTGCCAGCAGAACGCGTAGCGGGGGTTACCAAGAGACCCAGTACTTC.

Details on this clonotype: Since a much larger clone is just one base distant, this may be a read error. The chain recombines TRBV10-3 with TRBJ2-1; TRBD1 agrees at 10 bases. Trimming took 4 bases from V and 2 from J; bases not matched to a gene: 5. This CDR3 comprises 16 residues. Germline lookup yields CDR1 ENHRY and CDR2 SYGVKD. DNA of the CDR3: TGTGCCATCAGTGCCCGGGGACAGGGGACCTACAATGAGCAGTTCTTC. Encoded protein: CAISARGQGTYNEQFF.

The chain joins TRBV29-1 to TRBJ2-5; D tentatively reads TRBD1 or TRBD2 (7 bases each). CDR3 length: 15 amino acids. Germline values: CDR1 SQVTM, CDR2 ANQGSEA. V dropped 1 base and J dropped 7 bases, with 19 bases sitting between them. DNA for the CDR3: TGCAGCGTTGAAGGGTCAAGACAGGGAGGGGGGACCCAGTACTTC. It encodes CSVEGSRQGGGTQYF.

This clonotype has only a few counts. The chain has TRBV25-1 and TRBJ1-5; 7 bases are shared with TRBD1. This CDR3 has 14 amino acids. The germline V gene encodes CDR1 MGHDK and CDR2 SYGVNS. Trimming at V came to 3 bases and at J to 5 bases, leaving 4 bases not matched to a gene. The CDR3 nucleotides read TGTGCCAGCAGTGATACAGGGGTCCATCAGCCCCAGCATTTT. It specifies CASSDTGVHQPQHF. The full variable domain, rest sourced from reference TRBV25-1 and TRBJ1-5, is EADIYQTPRYLVIGTGKKITLECSQTMGHDKMYWYQQDPGMELHLIHYSYGVNSTEKGDLSSESTVSRIRTEHFPLTLESARPSHTSQYLCASSDTGVHQPQHFGDGTRLSIL.

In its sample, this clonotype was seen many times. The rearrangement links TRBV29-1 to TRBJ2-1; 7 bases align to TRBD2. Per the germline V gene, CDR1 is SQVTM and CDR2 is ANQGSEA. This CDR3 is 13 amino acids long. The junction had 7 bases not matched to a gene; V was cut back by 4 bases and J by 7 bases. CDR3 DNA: TGCAGCGTTGCCAGCGGGGAGTGGAATGAGCAGTTCTTC. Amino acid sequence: CSVASGEWNEQFF.

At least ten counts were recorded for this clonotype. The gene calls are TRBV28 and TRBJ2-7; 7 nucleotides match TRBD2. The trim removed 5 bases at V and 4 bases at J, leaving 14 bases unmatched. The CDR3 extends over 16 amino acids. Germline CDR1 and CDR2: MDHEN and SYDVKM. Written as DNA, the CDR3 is TGTGCCAGCAGTCCCTGGGGGGGACGGGGCCGATACGAGCAGTACTTC. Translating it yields CASSPWGGRGRYEQYF.

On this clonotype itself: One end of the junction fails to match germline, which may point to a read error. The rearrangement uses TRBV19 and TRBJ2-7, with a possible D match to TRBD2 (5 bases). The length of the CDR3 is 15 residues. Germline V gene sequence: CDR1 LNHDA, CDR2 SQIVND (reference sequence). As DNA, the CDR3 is TGTGCCTGTAGTATAGAGGGTGGCACGGGCTACGAGCAGTACTTC. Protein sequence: CACSIEGGTGYEQYF.

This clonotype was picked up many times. The CDR3 region has the DNA TGCGCCAGCAGCCTAAATACAGGGGGCCCTGAAAAACTGTTTTTT. Translated, it gives CASSLNTGGPEKLFF. V gene TRBV5-1 combines with J gene TRBJ1-4, with 9 bases lining up with TRBD1. Germline values: CDR1 SGHRS, CDR2 YFSETQ. After removal of 4 bases from V and 7 bases from J, the junction contained 8 bases not matched to a gene. The CDR3 has 15 residues.

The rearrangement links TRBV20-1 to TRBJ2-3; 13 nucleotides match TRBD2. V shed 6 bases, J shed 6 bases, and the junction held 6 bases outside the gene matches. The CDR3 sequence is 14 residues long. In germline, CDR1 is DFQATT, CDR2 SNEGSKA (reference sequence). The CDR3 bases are TGCAGTGCCAGGACTAGCGGGAGTTGGGATACGCAGTATTTT. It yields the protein CSARTSGSWDTQYF.

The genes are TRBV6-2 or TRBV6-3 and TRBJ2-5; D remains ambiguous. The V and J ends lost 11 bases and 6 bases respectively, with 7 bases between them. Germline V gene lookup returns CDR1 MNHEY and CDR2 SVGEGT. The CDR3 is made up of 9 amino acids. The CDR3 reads CAVGKTQYF. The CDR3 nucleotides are TGTGCCGTGGGAAAGACCCAGTACTTC.

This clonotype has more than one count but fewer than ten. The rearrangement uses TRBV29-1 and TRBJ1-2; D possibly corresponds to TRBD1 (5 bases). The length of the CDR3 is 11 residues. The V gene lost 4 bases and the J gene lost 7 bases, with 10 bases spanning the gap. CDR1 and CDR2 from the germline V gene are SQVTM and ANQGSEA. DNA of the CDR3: TGCAGCGTTGTAGGGGCGGGTGGCTACACCTTC. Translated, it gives CSVVGAGGYTF.

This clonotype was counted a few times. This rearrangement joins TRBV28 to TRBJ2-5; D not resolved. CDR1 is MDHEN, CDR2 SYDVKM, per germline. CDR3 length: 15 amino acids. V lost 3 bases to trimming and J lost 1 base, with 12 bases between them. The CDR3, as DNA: TGTGCCAGCAGTTTGGTCGTGTCAGGCCAAGAGACCCAGTACTTC. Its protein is CASSLVVSGQETQYF.

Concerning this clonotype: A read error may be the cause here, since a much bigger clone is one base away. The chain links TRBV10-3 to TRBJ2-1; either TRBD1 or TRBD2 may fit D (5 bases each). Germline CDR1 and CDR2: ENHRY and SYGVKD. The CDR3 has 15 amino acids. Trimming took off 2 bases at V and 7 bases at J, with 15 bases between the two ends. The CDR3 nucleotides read TGTGCCATCAGTGAGGGGTCATGGGGGTGGAATGAGCAGTTCTTC. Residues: CAISEGSWGWNEQFF.

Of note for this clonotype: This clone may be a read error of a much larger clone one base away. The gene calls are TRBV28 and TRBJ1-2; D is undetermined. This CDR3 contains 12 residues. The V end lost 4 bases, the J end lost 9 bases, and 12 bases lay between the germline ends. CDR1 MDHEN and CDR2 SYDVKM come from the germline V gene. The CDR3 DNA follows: TGTGCCAGCAGTTCCTCCACCCGGAGCTACACCTTC. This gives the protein CASSSSTRSYTF.